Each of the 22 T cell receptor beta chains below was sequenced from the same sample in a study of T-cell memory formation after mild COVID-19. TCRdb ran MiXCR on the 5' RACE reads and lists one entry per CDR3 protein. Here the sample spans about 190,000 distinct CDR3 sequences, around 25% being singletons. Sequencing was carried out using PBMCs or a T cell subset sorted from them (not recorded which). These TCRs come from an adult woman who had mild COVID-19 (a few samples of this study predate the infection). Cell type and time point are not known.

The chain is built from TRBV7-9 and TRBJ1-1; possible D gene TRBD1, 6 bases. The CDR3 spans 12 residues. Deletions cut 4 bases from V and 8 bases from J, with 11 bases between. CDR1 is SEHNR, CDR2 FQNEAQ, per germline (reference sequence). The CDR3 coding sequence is TGTGCCAGCAGCTACGGGACACCCGAAGCTTTCTTT. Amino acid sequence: CASSYGTPEAFF.

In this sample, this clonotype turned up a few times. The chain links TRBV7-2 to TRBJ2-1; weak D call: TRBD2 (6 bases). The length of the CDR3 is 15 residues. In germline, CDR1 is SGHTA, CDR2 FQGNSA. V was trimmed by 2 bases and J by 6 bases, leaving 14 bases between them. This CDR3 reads CASSLTLARGNEQFF. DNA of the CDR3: TGTGCCAGCAGCTTAACACTAGCAAGGGGCAATGAGCAGTTCTTC.

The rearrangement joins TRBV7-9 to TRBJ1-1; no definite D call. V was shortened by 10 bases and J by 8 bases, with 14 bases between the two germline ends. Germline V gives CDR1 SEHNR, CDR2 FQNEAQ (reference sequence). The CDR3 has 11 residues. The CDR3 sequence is CATTAIVEAFF. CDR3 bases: TGTGCCACAACAGCGATCGTGGAAGCTTTCTTT.

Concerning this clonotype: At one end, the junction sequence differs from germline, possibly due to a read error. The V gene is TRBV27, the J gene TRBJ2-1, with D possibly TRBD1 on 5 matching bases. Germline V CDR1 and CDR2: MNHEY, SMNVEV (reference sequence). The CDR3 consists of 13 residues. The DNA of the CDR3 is TGTGCCAGCGGTTTTCGGACATACAATGAGCAGTTCTTC. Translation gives CASGFRTYNEQFF.

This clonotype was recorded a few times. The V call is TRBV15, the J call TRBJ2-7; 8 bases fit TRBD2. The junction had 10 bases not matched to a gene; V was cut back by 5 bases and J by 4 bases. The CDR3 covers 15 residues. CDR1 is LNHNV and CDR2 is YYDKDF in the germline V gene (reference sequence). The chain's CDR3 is CATSRRAGAGYEQYF. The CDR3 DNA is TGTGCCACCAGCCGTCGAGCGGGGGCGGGATACGAGCAGTACTTC.

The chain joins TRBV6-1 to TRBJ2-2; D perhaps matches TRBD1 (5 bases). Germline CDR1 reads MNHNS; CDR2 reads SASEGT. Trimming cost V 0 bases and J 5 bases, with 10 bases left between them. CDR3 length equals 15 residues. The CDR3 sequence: CASSEAPGWTGELFF. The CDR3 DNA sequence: TGTGCCAGCAGTGAAGCGCCAGGGTGGACCGGGGAGCTGTTTTTT.

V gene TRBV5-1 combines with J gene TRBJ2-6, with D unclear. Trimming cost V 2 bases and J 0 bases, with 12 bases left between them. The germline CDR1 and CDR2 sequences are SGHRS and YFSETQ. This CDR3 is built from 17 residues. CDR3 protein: CASSFPTTSSGANVLTF. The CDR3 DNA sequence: TGCGCCAGCAGCTTCCCCACGACAAGCTCTGGGGCCAACGTCCTGACTTTC.

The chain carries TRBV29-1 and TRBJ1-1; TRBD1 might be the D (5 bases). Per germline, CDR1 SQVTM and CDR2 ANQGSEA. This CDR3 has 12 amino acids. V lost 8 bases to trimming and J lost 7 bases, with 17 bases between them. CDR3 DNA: TGCAGCTTTGTAGGGACGGCGGTTGAAGCTTTCTTT. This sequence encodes CSFVGTAVEAFF.

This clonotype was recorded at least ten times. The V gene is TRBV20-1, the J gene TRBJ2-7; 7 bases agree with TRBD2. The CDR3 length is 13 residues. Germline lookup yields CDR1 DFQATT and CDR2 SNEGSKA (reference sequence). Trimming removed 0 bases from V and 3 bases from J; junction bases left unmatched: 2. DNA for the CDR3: TGCAGTGCTAGAGAGGAGCGGGACTACGAGCAGTACTTC. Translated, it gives CSAREERDYEQYF.

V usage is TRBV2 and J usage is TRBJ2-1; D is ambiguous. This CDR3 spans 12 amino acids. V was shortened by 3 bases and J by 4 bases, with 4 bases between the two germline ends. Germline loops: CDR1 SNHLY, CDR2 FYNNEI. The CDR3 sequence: CASSDDYNEQFF. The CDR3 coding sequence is TGTGCCAGCAGTGATGATTACAATGAGCAGTTCTTC.

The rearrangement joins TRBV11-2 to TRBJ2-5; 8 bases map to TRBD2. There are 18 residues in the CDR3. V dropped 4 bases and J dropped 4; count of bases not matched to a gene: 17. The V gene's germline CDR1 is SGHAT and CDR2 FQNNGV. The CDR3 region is CASSSRGGGRPSLETQYF. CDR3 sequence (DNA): TGTGCCAGCAGCTCCCGAGGAGGCGGGAGGCCCTCTTTAGAGACCCAGTACTTC. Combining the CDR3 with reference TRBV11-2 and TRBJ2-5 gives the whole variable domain EAGVAQSPRYKIIEKRQSVAFWCNPISGHATLYWYQQILGQGPKLLIQFQNNGVVDDSQLPKDRFSAERLKGVDSTLKIQPAKLEDSAVYLCASSSRGGGRPSLETQYFGPGTRLLVL.

CDR3 in amino acids: CASSMFGGGQPQHF. CDR3 nucleotide sequence: TGTGCCAGTAGTATGTTCGGGGGCGGTCAGCCCCAGCATTTT. The J gene is TRBJ1-5, the V gene TRBV19, with a possible D match to TRBD1 (6 bases). The CDR3 runs 14 residues. Germline V gives CDR1 LNHDA, CDR2 SQIVND (reference sequence). Trimming left V 3 bases short and J 6 bases short, with 12 bases between.

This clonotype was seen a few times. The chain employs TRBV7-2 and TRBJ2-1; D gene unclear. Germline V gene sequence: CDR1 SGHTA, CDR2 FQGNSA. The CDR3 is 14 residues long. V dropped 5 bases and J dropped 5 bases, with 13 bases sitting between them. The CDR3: CASSPPLRDNEQFF. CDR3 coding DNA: TGTGCCAGCAGCCCCCCTTTACGGGACAATGAGCAGTTCTTC.

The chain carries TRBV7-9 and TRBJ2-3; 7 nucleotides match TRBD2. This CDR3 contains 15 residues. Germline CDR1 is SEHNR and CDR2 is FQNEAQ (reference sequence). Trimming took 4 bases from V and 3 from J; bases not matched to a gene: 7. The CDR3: CASSWAVSGTDTQYF. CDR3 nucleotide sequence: TGTGCCAGCAGCTGGGCAGTTAGCGGGACAGATACGCAGTATTTT. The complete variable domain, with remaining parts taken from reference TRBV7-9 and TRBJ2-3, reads DTGVSQNPRHKITKRGQNVTFRCDPISEHNRLYWYRQTLGQGPEFLTYFQNEAQLEKSRLLSDRFSAERPKGSFSTLEIQRTEQGDSAMYLCASSWAVSGTDTQYFGPGTRLTVL.

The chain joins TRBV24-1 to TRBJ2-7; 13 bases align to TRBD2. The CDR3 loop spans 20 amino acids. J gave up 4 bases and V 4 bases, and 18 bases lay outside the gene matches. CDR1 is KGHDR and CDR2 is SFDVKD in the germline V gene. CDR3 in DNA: TGTGCCACCAGTGACCTAGGACTAGCGGGGGCCCACGGACCCAGATACGAGCAGTACTTC. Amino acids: CATSDLGLAGAHGPRYEQYF.

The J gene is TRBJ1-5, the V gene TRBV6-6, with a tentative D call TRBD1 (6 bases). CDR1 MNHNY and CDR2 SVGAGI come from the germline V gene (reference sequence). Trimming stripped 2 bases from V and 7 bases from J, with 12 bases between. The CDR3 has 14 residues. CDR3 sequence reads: CASSYMGAGQPQHF. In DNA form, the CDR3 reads TGTGCCAGCAGTTACATGGGGGCCGGGCAGCCCCAGCATTTT.

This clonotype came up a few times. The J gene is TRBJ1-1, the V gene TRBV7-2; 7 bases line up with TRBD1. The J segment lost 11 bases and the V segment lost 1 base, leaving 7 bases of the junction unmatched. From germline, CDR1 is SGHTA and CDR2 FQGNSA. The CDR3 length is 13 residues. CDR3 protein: CASSLDPGGYAFF. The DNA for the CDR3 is TGTGCCAGCAGCTTAGACCCAGGGGGATACGCTTTCTTT.

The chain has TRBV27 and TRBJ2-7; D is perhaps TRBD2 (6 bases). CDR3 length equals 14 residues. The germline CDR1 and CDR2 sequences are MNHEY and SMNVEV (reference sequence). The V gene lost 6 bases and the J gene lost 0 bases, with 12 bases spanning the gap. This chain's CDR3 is CASRSRGSSYEQYF. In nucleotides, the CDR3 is TGTGCCAGCAGATCGCGGGGATCCTCCTACGAGCAGTACTTC.

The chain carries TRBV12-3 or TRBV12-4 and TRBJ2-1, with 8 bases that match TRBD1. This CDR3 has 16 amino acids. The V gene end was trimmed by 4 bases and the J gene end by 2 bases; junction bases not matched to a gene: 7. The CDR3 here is CASSSRTGNAYNEQFF. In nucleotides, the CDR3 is TGTGCCAGCAGTTCCAGGACAGGGAATGCCTACAATGAGCAGTTCTTC.

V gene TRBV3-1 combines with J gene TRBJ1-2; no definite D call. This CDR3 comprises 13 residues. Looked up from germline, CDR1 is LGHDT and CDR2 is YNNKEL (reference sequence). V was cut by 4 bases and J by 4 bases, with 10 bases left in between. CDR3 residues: CASSPAGFYGYTF. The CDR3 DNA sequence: TGTGCCAGCAGCCCGGCGGGGTTCTATGGCTACACCTTC.

The CDR3 bases are TGTGCCAGCAGTTTAGCGGGGGAGCGTCAGCAGTACTTC. Translation gives CASSLAGERQQYF. This chain joins TRBV12-3 or TRBV12-4 and TRBJ2-7, with D perhaps TRBD1 or TRBD2 (5 bases each). With 0 bases removed from V and 8 bases from J, the gap between germline ends came to 11 bases. The CDR3 consists of 13 residues.

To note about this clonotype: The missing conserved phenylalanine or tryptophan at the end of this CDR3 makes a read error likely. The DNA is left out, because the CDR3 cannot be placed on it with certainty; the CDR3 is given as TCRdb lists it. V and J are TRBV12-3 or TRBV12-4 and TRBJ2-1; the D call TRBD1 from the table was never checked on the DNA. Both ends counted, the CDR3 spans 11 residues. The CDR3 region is CASSPGSRGVY.